The clone carrying this T cell receptor (beta chain) was picked up a small number of times. Sequencing used immunoSEQ multiplex PCR; TCRdb keeps in-frame clones, though not all of them. The sample contains around 480,000 clones, about nine tenths of which appear only once. The J segment lost 3 bases and the V segment lost 4 bases, leaving 10 bases of the junction unmatched. The germline V gene has CDR1 SGHKS and CDR2 YYEKEE (reference sequence). The CDR3 contains 15 residues. These data originate in a study of blood T cell repertoires in COVID-19. The sample was peripheral blood. The TCR originated in a woman aged 50 to 65 with COVID-19, enrolled during active disease. The chain uses TRBV5-5 and TRBJ2-7; 7 bases align to TRBD1. The CDR3: CASSVSQGISYEQYF. The CDR3 coding sequence is TGTGCCAGCAGCGTATCACAGGGGATTAGCTACGAGCAGTACTTC. The whole variable domain, filled in from reference TRBV5-5 and TRBJ2-7, reads DAGVTQSPTHLIKTRGQQVTLRCSPISGHKSVSWYQQVLGQGPQFIFQYYEKEERGRGNFPDRFSARQFPNYSSELNVNALLLGDSALYLCASSVSQGISYEQYFGPGTRLTVT.